This TCR beta chain was recorded in a study of response to subunit inactivated influenza vaccine. TCRdb used MiXCR to reprocess the RT-PCR reads, holding one entry per CDR3 protein. This sample has about 780,000 distinct CDR3 sequences, with roughly 20% found just once. This clonotype was counted only a few times. Here the sequenced sample was PBMCs from blood, taken 5 days after vaccination. The TCR sequence derives from a man aged 50 or older who received an inactivated influenza vaccine.

CDR3 sequence (DNA): TGTGCCAGCAGCTTGGAGACGGCGGGACTAGCCTACGAGCAGTACTTC. This sequence encodes CASSLETAGLAYEQYF. The chain uses TRBV5-5 and TRBJ2-7, with 8 bases matching TRBD2. The germline gives CDR1 SGHKS, CDR2 YYEKEE (reference sequence). J was trimmed by 2 bases and V by 0 bases; bases with no gene match: 7. This CDR3 has 16 residues.